These 2 T cell receptor beta chains were sequenced from one sample in a study of T-cell memory formation after mild COVID-19 (dated by TCRdb to about 2021). Libraries came from 5' RACE. TCRdb shows the sequencer as Illumina NovaSeq 6000. Using fastp at Q25 and MiXCR, TCRdb reprocessed the public reads and kept productive beta chains. A single entry per CDR3 protein holds the most common genes and DNA from its merged rows. This sample is represented by about 620,000 distinct CDR3 sequences; 15% to 20% of them were singletons. The top ten constitute around 12% of the sample. The source material was PBMCs or a T cell subset sorted from them (not recorded which). The receptor set was obtained from an adult woman who had mild COVID-19 (a few samples of this study predate the infection). The sample titles of this study are shuffled in the database, so cell type and time point are left out; the donor was told from shared clones.

The chain employs TRBV4-1 and TRBJ1-5; D is ambiguous. V gave up 0 bases and J gave up 0 bases, with 9 bases separating them. The CDR3 extends over 16 amino acids. CDR1 is MGHRA, CDR2 YSYEKL, per germline. CDR3 nucleotide sequence: TGCGCCAGCAGCCAAGAGTCGGCCAATAGCAATCAGCCCCAGCATTTT. Protein sequence: CASSQESANSNQPQHF.

V usage is TRBV24-1 and J usage is TRBJ1-2; 9 nucleotides match TRBD1. The CDR3 sequence is 15 residues long. In germline, CDR1 is KGHDR, CDR2 SFDVKD. After removal of 5 bases from V and 6 bases from J, the junction contained 9 bases not matched to a gene. The CDR3 coding sequence is TGTGCCACCAGTGCCCCGGACAGGGGCCGGGATGGCTACACCTTC. This gives the protein CATSAPDRGRDGYTF.